This TCR beta chain is drawn from a study of early T cells in non-severe SARS-CoV-2 infection. The overall study: From unsorted whole blood, bulk RNA was sequenced, and the chains remained unpaired. Study findings and constraints: VDJdb-based annotation leaned toward anti-spike CD8 responses and missed private and CD4 specificities.

Attached unique molecular identifiers marked individual cDNA molecules. TCRdb re-called the 5' RACE reads with MiXCR, one entry per CDR3 protein. This sample yields roughly 100,000 distinct CDR3 sequences, of which 9.5% to 15% are seen a single time; 3.5% to 5% belongs to the top ten. The table lists this clonotype with a few counts. Its antigen is unknown. Trimming removed 5 bases from V and 6 bases from J; junction bases left unmatched: 4. CDR3 size: 14 residues. The sequencing used whole blood, collected at baseline. The clonotype comes from an adult who was a healthcare worker with PCR-confirmed SARS-CoV-2 infection or an uninfected control (not recorded which). This rearrangement joins TRBV12-3 or TRBV12-4 to TRBJ1-1; 12 bases are a match to TRBD1. CDR3 region: CASSPGQGAAEAFF. The DNA for the CDR3 is TGTGCCAGCAGTCCGGGACAGGGGGCCGCTGAAGCTTTCTTT.